Detailed here is one TCR beta chain. Its antigen has not been determined. Base qualities are missing; no much larger clone stands one base away. This entry belongs to a study of blood T cell repertoires in COVID-19 (dated by TCRdb to about 2020). Study-level background: Collaborator samples came from the United States, Italy and Spain and covered acute and convalescent phases of COVID-19. The prospective study material was composed of cDNA or gDNA derived from T cells, B-cell-depleted T cells, or PBMCs. Deeply sampled blood TCRbeta repertoires from subjects exposed to, actively infected with, or recovered from COVID-19 were included in the dataset. A freely available public database, intended as a resource for researchers studying the immune response to SARS-CoV-2, is where the repertoires were released. The samples were drawn from two sources: the first 160 participants of the ongoing ImmuneRACE study, and over 1,000 subjects contributed by 6 global collaborators. A de-identified subject ID, COVID-19 status, age in years and sex were almost always included in the sample metadata. Where available, HLA class I and class II types were obtained from metadata supplied by the sample provider rather than from assay-based typing. Here is what the overall study found, with its caveats: The amount of clinical and demographic metadata varied by source and participant and was provided uncurated.

TCRbeta CDR3 regions were amplified from genomic DNA using the immunoSEQ Assay, a bias-controlled multiplex PCR. Turning to the authors' computational methods: Nucleated cell counts per sample were estimated from amplification of reference gene primers within the assay. To quantify the absolute abundance of each unique TCRbeta CDR3 rearrangement, sequence reads were collapsed and filtered. For each sample, productive Simpson clonality was calculated as the square root of Simpson's diversity index across productive rearrangements. The table comes from immuneACCESS by way of TCRdb, which keeps in-frame sequences with V and J called. Part of the clones is missing from these tables; in studies checked, under half for an unresolved V gene and the rest for unknown reasons. Clonal size and the V and J genes are those of that table, whereas D and trimming came from the DNA. This sample comprises around 140,000 clones, 80% to 90% of them detected only once. The leading ten clones occupy roughly 2.9% of the sample.

The collaborating institutions used their own protocols to collect whole blood in K2EDTA tubes. For TCRbeta analysis, collaborators shipped samples in one of three forms: frozen whole blood, isolated PBMCs, or DNA extracted from either of those sample types. From a lookup of the germline V gene (reference sequence), CDR1 and CDR2 are SEHNR and FQNEAQ. Its CDR3 holds 14 amino acids, cysteine through phenylalanine. Just the 42-base CDR3 DNA is kept, in frame starting at base 1. Cut back by 5 bases and 9 bases, the V and J ends lie 17 bases apart. This TCR came from a man in his 60s with active or convalescent COVID-19. The chain is encoded by TRBV7-9 joined to TRBJ2-1; TRBD1 is a possible D gene, resting on 6 matching bases. The sequencing input was peripheral blood. CDR3 protein: CASSVSQGFGEQFF. The DNA sequence is as follows: TGTGCCAGCAGCGTATCACAGGGTTTCGGTGAGCAGTTCTTC.